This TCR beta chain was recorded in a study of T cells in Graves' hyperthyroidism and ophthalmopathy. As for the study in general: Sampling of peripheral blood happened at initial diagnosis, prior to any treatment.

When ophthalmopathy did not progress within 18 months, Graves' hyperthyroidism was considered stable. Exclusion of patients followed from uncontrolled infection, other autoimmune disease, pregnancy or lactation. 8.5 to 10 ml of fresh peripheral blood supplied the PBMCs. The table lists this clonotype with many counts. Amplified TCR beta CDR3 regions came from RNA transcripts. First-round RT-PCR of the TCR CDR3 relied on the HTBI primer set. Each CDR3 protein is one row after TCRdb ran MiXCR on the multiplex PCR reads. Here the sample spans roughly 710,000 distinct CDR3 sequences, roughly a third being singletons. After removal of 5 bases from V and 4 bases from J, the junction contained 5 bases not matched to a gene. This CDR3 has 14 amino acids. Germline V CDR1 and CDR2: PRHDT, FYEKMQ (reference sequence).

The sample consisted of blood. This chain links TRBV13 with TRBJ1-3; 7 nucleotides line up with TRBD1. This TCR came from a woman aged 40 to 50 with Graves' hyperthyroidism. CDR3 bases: TGTGCCAGCAGCGGAGACAGGGTCGGAAACACCATATATTTT. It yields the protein CASSGDRVGNTIYF. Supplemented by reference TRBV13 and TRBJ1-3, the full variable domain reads AAGVIQSPRHLIKEKRETATLKCYPIPRHDTVYWYQQGPGQDPQFLISFYEKMQSDKGSIPDRFSAQQFSDYHSELNMSSLELGDSALYFCASSGDRVGNTIYFGEGSWLTVV.